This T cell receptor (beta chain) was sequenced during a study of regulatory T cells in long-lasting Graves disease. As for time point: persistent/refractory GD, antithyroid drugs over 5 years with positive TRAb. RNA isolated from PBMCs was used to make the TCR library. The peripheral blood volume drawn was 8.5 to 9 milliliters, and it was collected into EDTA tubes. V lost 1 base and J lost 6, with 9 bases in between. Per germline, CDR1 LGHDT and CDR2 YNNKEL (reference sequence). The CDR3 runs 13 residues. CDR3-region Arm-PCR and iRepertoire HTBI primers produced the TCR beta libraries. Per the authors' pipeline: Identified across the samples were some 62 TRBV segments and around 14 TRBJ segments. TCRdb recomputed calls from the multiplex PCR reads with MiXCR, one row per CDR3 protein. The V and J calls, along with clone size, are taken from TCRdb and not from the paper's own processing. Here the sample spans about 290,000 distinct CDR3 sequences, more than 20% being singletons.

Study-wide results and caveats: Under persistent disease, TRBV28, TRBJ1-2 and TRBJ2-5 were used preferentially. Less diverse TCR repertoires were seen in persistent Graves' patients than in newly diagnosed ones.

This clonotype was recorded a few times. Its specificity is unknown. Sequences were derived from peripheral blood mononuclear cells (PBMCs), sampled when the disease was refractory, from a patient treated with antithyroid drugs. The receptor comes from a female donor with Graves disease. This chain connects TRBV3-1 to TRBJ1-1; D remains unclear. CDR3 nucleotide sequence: TGTGCCAGCAGCCAAGGTTTCCGGTCTGAAGCTTTCTTT. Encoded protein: CASSQGFRSEAFF.